Shown below are 11 T cell receptor beta chains from a single sample sequenced in a study of Graves' ophthalmopathy and Graves' hyperthyroidism. TCR beta CDR3 amplification used RNA transcripts. HTBI-primed RT-PCR formed the first round, and a multiplex PCR formed the second. TCRdb analysed the multiplex PCR reads with MiXCR anew, one entry per CDR3 protein. The sample consists of around 1,200,000 distinct CDR3 sequences, less than 45% of them appearing once. Input material: peripheral blood or thyroid tissue (not recorded which). Receptor source: an adult man with Graves' hyperthyroidism.

This clonotype was observed at least ten times. The chain joins TRBV9 to TRBJ1-2; the D gene is possibly TRBD1 (5 bases). V dropped 0 bases and J dropped 4 bases, with 19 bases sitting between them. Germline V CDR1 and CDR2: SGDLS, YYNGEE. The CDR3 has 17 amino acids. In DNA form, the CDR3 reads TGTGCCAGCAGCGTAGCGGGGACCGGGCTGGTTGGCTATGGCTACACCTTC. It specifies CASSVAGTGLVGYGYTF.

The rearrangement uses TRBV10-2 and TRBJ2-3; D is perhaps TRBD2 (5 bases). V was trimmed by 3 bases and J by 10 bases, leaving 11 bases between them. Germline loops: CDR1 WSHSY, CDR2 SAAADI. This CDR3 contains 12 residues. The CDR3 DNA sequence: TGCGCCAGCAGTGATTCGAGGGATCCGCAGTATTTT. Translating gives CASSDSRDPQYF.

As to this clonotype: A much larger clone sits a single nucleotide away, making a read error possible. This chain uses TRBV5-1 with TRBJ2-5; D tentatively reads TRBD1 or TRBD2 (5 bases each). Germline V gene data show CDR1 as SGHRS and CDR2 as YFSETQ. The ends were cut back, 4 bases at V and 1 base at J, with 17 bases in the middle. The CDR3 length is 16 residues. CDR3 sequence reads: CASSLGTTRIQETQYF. The CDR3 DNA reads TGCGCCAGCAGCCTCGGGACCACCCGTATCCAAGAGACCCAGTACTTC.

This sequence joins TRBV25-1 and TRBJ2-5; TRBD1 might be the D (6 bases). This CDR3 spans 14 amino acids. Germline CDR1 and CDR2: MGHDK and SYGVNS. V was shortened by 5 bases and J by 9 bases, with 19 bases between the two germline ends. The CDR3 DNA follows: TGTGCCAGCAGTTCATCGGACAGCAATCAGCCCCAGTACTTC. It specifies CASSSSDSNQPQYF.

There are many counts of this clonotype. The V gene is TRBV10-3, the J gene TRBJ1-2; D perhaps matches TRBD1 (6 bases). CDR3 length: 13 residues. Trimming left V 4 bases short and J 8 bases short, with 14 bases between. CDR1 and CDR2 (germline): ENHRY, SYGVKD. DNA of the CDR3: TGTGCCATCAGTGGGCAGACAGGCGCCGGCTACACCTTC. Translated, it gives CAISGQTGAGYTF.

Comment on this clonotype: This may be a read error, as it is one base from a much larger clone. This sequence joins TRBV7-9 and TRBJ1-4, with D hard to call. V dropped 5 bases and J dropped 0 bases, with 7 bases sitting between them. CDR1 and CDR2 from the germline V gene are SEHNR and FQNEAQ (reference sequence). The CDR3 extends over 14 amino acids. The CDR3 loop reads CASSPMATNEKLFF. CDR3 DNA: TGTGCCAGCAGCCCCATGGCAACTAATGAAAAACTGTTTTTT. The complete variable domain, with remaining parts taken from reference TRBV7-9 and TRBJ1-4, reads DTGVSQNPRHKITKRGQNVTFRCDPISEHNRLYWYRQTLGQGPEFLTYFQNEAQLEKSRLLSDRFSAERPKGSFSTLEIQRTEQGDSAMYLCASSPMATNEKLFFGSGTQLSVL.

The V gene is TRBV15, the J gene TRBJ1-5; unclear D gene. Looked up from germline, CDR1 is LNHNV and CDR2 is YYDKDF (reference sequence). The V gene lost 1 base and the J gene lost 10 bases, with 5 bases spanning the gap. This CDR3 comprises 11 residues. Here the CDR3 DNA reads TGTGCCACCAGCAGAGTTGGTCCCCAGCATTTT. This gives the protein CATSRVGPQHF.

The DNA for the CDR3 is TGTGCCATCAGTGACCGCGGGCAGGGTTACGAGCAGTACTTC. Protein sequence: CAISDRGQGYEQYF. The chain combines TRBV10-3 with TRBJ2-7, with D possibly called TRBD1 or TRBD2 (5 bases each). V was clipped by 3 bases and J by 4 bases, with 13 bases between them. This CDR3 comprises 14 residues. The germline V gene has CDR1 ENHRY and CDR2 SYGVKD.

This clonotype appeared many times. This chain links TRBV5-1 with TRBJ2-2; D may match TRBD1 or TRBD2 (5 bases each). CDR1 and CDR2 (germline): SGHRS, YFSETQ. The CDR3 is made up of 16 amino acids. V lost 2 bases to trimming and J lost 3 bases, with 14 bases between them. The CDR3 nucleotides read TGCGCCAGCAGCTTTGTCGCCTCGGGGCACACCGGGGAGCTGTTTTTT. Residues: CASSFVASGHTGELFF.

The V call is TRBV10-3, the J call TRBJ2-7, with TRBD1 matching 7 bases. There are 13 residues in the CDR3. The J segment lost 7 bases and the V segment lost 10 bases, leaving 13 bases of the junction unmatched. The germline CDR1 and CDR2 sequences are ENHRY and SYGVKD. The CDR3 DNA is TGTGCCACCGAGACAGGGCGCACCGGGGAGCAGTACTTC. Translating it yields CATETGRTGEQYF.

This clonotype has at least ten counts. V and J are TRBV20-1 and TRBJ1-4; tentatively, D is TRBD1 (6 bases). Germline V gives CDR1 DFQATT, CDR2 SNEGSKA (reference sequence). Trimming stripped 0 bases from V and 7 bases from J, with 12 bases between. There are 14 residues in the CDR3. Here the CDR3 reads CSARDDRLGEKLFF. As DNA, the CDR3 is TGCAGTGCTAGAGATGACAGGTTGGGTGAAAAACTGTTTTTT.